The next 30 T cell receptor beta chains were all read from a single sample in a study of breast tumors, draining lymph nodes, adjacent tissues. TCRdb fed the multiplex PCR reads into MiXCR, producing one record per CDR3 protein. The sample records approximately 150,000 distinct CDR3 sequences, 32% being singletons. Axillary draining lymph nodes of breast cancer patients supplied the node samples. Sequenced material: axillary lymph node tissue. Receptor source: a female donor with breast cancer. Some clones in this sample may be carry-over from other donors' samples.

The table lists this clonotype with many counts. A much larger clone differs from this one at a single base, so this may be a read error. The chain employs TRBV20-1 and TRBJ2-1; 8 nucleotides agree with TRBD2. This CDR3 contains 16 residues. CDR1 is DFQATT and CDR2 is SNEGSKA in the germline V gene (reference sequence). The chain's CDR3 is CSARGTSRGAGNERFF. The CDR3 DNA reads as TGCAGTGCTAGAGGTACTTCGCGGGGGGCCGGAAATGAGCGGTTCTTC.

V is TRBV5-6 and J is TRBJ1-1; the D is unclear. The CDR3 consists of 13 residues. Trimming took off 5 bases at V and 4 bases at J, with 12 bases between the two ends. Germline lookup yields CDR1 SGHDT and CDR2 YYEEEE. This CDR3 reads CASRDTETTEAFF. Written as DNA, the CDR3 is TGTGCCAGCAGAGACACAGAGACCACTGAAGCTTTCTTT.

This clonotype was counted many times. This chain joins TRBV20-1 and TRBJ2-4; D perhaps matches TRBD1 (5 bases). Germline V gene data show CDR1 as DFQATT and CDR2 as SNEGSKA (reference sequence). The CDR3 runs to 13 residues. The germline V and J ends were trimmed by 6 bases and 1 base, with 10 bases remaining between them. CDR3 residues: CSASPGAKNIQYF. The CDR3 nucleotides read TGCAGTGCAAGCCCAGGGGCCAAAAACATTCAGTACTTC.

Ten or more counts support this clonotype. This sequence may be a read error, since a much larger clone differs from it by one base. The rearrangement links TRBV11-2 to TRBJ2-7; D not resolved. V gave up 5 bases and J gave up 6 bases, with 14 bases separating them. Germline assignment: CDR1 SGHAT and CDR2 FQNNGV. This CDR3 region has 13 residues. The CDR3 protein is CASSARQYSEQYV. CDR3 coding DNA: TGTGCCAGCAGCGCCAGACAATACTCCGAGCAGTACGTC.

Turning to this clonotype: The CDR3 does not end in the conserved phenylalanine or tryptophan, so this is likely a read error. The gene calls are TRBV12-3 or TRBV12-4 and TRBJ2-6; no clear D gene. V lost 2 bases and J 15 bases, leaving 5 bases between the germline ends. The length of the CDR3 is 10 residues. CDR3 sequence: CASSLKGLTS. CDR3 nucleotides: TGTGCCAGCAGTTTAAAGGGCCTGACTAGC.

The table lists this clonotype with many counts. J is TRBJ2-5 and V is TRBV5-1; 8 bases line up with TRBD2. Unmatched junction bases numbered 18, after V lost 4 bases and J lost 4 bases. Germline-derived CDR1 and CDR2 are SGHRS and YFSETQ. The CDR3 has 18 amino acids. The DNA of the CDR3 is TGCGCCAGCAGCCTGGGGCTTGGCCTCGGGACTAGAGGAGAGACCCAGTACTTC. Protein: CASSLGLGLGTRGETQYF.

With regard to this clonotype: A read error is possible here, since a much larger clone lies one base away. The chain carries TRBV5-6 and TRBJ1-5, with a possible D match to TRBD1 (6 bases). The CDR3 extends over 16 amino acids. The V and J ends lost 2 bases and 2 bases respectively, with 14 bases between them. Per germline, CDR1 SGHDT and CDR2 YYEEEE. This chain's CDR3 is CASSLGQSGGNQPQHF. CDR3 coding DNA: TGTGCCAGCAGCTTAGGACAGTCTGGCGGCAATCAGCCCCAGCATTTT.

This clonotype has ten or more counts. This sequence joins TRBV25-1 and TRBJ1-6; D is ambiguous. The CDR3 has 12 residues. V lost 4 bases, J lost 13 bases, and 11 bases lay in between. Germline lookup yields CDR1 MGHDK and CDR2 SYGVNS. The CDR3 sequence: CASSVTVGPLHF. In DNA, the CDR3 is TGTGCCAGCAGTGTGACCGTGGGGCCCCTCCACTTT.

Turning to this clonotype: A read error may produce the germline difference seen at one junction end. This rearrangement joins TRBV5-1 to TRBJ1-2; D might be TRBD1 (6 bases). This CDR3 has 14 residues. CDR1 SGHRS and CDR2 YFSETQ come from the germline V gene. CDR3 sequence: CASSPGTAIGGCTF. The CDR3 nucleotides are TGCGCCAGCAGCCCCGGGACGGCGATTGGGGGCTGCACCTTC.

This clonotype was observed many times. The chain links TRBV30 to TRBJ2-3; no reliable D call. Trimming removed 4 bases at V and 0 bases at J, with 14 bases between. CDR1 GTSNPN and CDR2 SVGIG come from the germline V gene (reference sequence). This CDR3 spans 15 amino acids. CDR3 in DNA: TGTGCCTGGACTCGAGGCAGGAGAAGCACAGATACGCAGTATTTT. Protein sequence: CAWTRGRRSTDTQYF.

This clonotype was picked up many times. The chain joins TRBV7-2 to TRBJ2-1, with D unclear. This CDR3 contains 13 residues. V gave up 5 bases and J gave up 8 bases, with 13 bases separating them. Per germline, CDR1 SGHTA and CDR2 FQGNSA. DNA for the CDR3: TGTGCCAGCAGCAGACAACCTGGGGATGAGCAGTTCTTC. Protein sequence: CASSRQPGDEQFF. Supplemented by reference TRBV7-2 and TRBJ2-1, the full variable domain reads GAGVSQSPSNKVTEKGKDVELRCDPISGHTALYWYRQSLGQGLEFLIYFQGNSAPDKSGLPSDRFSAERTGGSVSTLTIQRTQQEDSAVYLCASSRQPGDEQFFGPGTRLTVL.

The genes are TRBV27 and TRBJ2-1, with 7 bases aligning to TRBD2. CDR3 length: 13 residues. CDR1 is MNHEY and CDR2 is SMNVEV in the germline V gene (reference sequence). The V gene end was trimmed by 5 bases and the J gene end by 6 bases; junction bases not matched to a gene: 4. This chain's CDR3 is CASSREVCNEQFF. CDR3 DNA: TGTGCCAGCAGTCGGGAGGTCTGCAATGAGCAGTTCTTC.

The chain is built from TRBV5-1 and TRBJ2-6; D possibly matches TRBD1 or TRBD2 (5 bases each). The CDR3 spans 15 residues. Germline CDR1 SGHRS, CDR2 YFSETQ. Trimming took 4 bases from V and 2 from J, leaving 10 bases between them. This CDR3 is CASSPMGAGANVLTF. Written as DNA, the CDR3 is TGCGCCAGCAGCCCCATGGGGGCTGGGGCCAACGTCCTGACTTTC.

This clonotype was counted many times. The rearrangement joins TRBV5-8 to TRBJ1-6; 7 bases are shared with TRBD1. Germline CDR1 is SGHTS and CDR2 is YDEGEE. The ends lost 4 bases at V and 13 bases at J; junction bases unmatched: 14. The CDR3 consists of 15 residues. CDR3 in DNA: TGTGCCAGCAGCAGGGGGACAGCGGCCACGCCGCCCCTCCACTTT. Translation: CASSRGTAATPPLHF.

Concerning this clonotype itself: In this CDR3 the conserved last residue, phenylalanine or tryptophan, is missing, so a read error is likely. The chain recombines TRBV5-1 with TRBJ2-7; D may match TRBD1 or TRBD2 (5 bases each). Germline lookup yields CDR1 SGHRS and CDR2 YFSETQ. The CDR3 runs to 16 residues. Deletions cut 4 bases from V and 5 bases from J, with 22 bases between. DNA of the CDR3: TGCGCCAGCAGCGCGCAGCCGGGACGGAACACGGACGAGCAGTACCTC. Residues: CASSAQPGRNTDEQYL.

As to this clonotype: A much larger clonotype is one base distant, so this may be a read error. The chain carries TRBV6-4 and TRBJ2-5; D may be TRBD2 (5 bases). Per germline, CDR1 MRHNA and CDR2 SNTAGT. The CDR3 totals 16 residues. Trimming took 5 bases from V and 3 from J, leaving 19 bases between them. The CDR3 coding sequence is TGTGCCAGCAGTCCCCCCACCGCGGAGGCTAAAGAGACCCAGTACTTC. This gives the protein CASSPPTAEAKETQYF.

V usage is TRBV5-1 and J usage is TRBJ2-7, with unresolved D. There are 13 residues in the CDR3. The germline V gene encodes CDR1 SGHRS and CDR2 YFSETQ. V lost 0 bases to trimming and J lost 10 bases, with 14 bases between them. The CDR3: CASSLEGNYGQYF. The CDR3 DNA reads TGCGCCAGCAGCTTGGAAGGTAACTACGGCCAGTACTTC. Full variable domain (rest looked up from reference TRBV5-1 and TRBJ2-7): KAGVTQTPRYLIKTRGQQVTLSCSPISGHRSVSWYQQTPGQGLQFLFEYFSETQRNKGNFPGRFSGRQFSNSRSEMNVSTLELGDSALYLCASSLEGNYGQYFGPGTRLTVT.

This clonotype was seen many times. DNA of the CDR3: TGTGCCAGCAGCCTTAGGACAGGGGGCTGGCCCCAGCATTTT. Translation gives CASSLRTGGWPQHF. This chain uses TRBV3-1 with TRBJ1-5; 11 bases line up with TRBD1. The germline V gene encodes CDR1 LGHDT and CDR2 YNNKEL (reference sequence). This CDR3 region has 14 residues. The trim removed 4 bases at V and 9 bases at J, leaving 5 bases unmatched.

This clonotype was seen many times. The chain joins TRBV4-1 to TRBJ2-5, with 7 bases lining up with TRBD1. Looked up from germline, CDR1 is MGHRA and CDR2 is YSYEKL. This CDR3 region has 19 residues. V was pared by 4 bases and J by 2 bases, with 19 bases of the junction left unmatched. The DNA of the CDR3 is TGCGCCAGCAGCCCTTCAACCGGGACAGACGACATTTTACAAGAGACCCAGTACTTC. Translation gives CASSPSTGTDDILQETQYF.

This clonotype was observed many times. The genes are TRBV5-6 and TRBJ2-6; no reliable D call. V gave up 5 bases and J gave up 0 bases, with 6 bases separating them. The CDR3 extends over 14 amino acids. CDR1 and CDR2 from the germline V gene are SGHDT and YYEEEE. The chain's CDR3 is CASRTTSGANVLTF. The CDR3 DNA is TGTGCCAGCAGGACGACCTCTGGGGCCAACGTCCTGACTTTC.

A single count supports this clonotype. A clone one base away is much larger, so this may be a read error. The chain employs TRBV5-6 and TRBJ1-2; D is possibly TRBD1 (6 bases). The CDR3 has 16 amino acids. Germline values: CDR1 SGHDT, CDR2 YYEEEE. CDR3 coding DNA: TGTGCCGGCAGCTTGGGGGCAGGGGCTCTTGGGTATGGCTACACCTTC. Its translation: CAGSLGAGALGYGYTF.

This clonotype was seen only a few times. A clone one base away is much larger, so this may be a read error. The chain is built from TRBV5-1 and TRBJ1-4; D is uncertain. CDR1 is SGHRS, CDR2 YFSETQ, per germline. The CDR3 covers 13 residues. This CDR3 reads CASSDNWSENLFF. The CDR3 nucleotides are TGCGCCAGCAGCGATAATTGGAGTGAAAACCTGTTTTTT.

The V call is TRBV7-9, the J call TRBJ2-2, with D perhaps matching TRBD1 (6 bases). This CDR3 region has 14 residues. CDR1 is SEHNR, CDR2 FQNEAQ, per germline (reference sequence). V was trimmed by 9 bases and J by 1 base, leaving 12 bases between them. The CDR3 is CASQGTGNTGELFF. The CDR3, as DNA: TGTGCCAGTCAGGGGACGGGGAACACCGGGGAGCTGTTTTTT. The full variable domain, in which reference TRBV7-9 and TRBJ2-2 provide the parts outside the CDR3, is DTGVSQNPRHKITKRGQNVTFRCDPISEHNRLYWYRQTLGQGPEFLTYFQNEAQLEKSRLLSDRFSAERPKGSFSTLEIQRTEQGDSAMYLCASQGTGNTGELFFGEGSRLTVL.

The chain joins TRBV7-3 to TRBJ1-5, with D hard to call. V lost 2 bases and J lost 11, with 16 bases in between. This CDR3 has 14 residues. Germline CDR1 and CDR2: SGHTA and FQGTGA. The CDR3 loop reads CASSLVGVQETQHF. The CDR3 DNA sequence: TGTGCCAGCAGCTTAGTTGGGGTCCAAGAGACCCAGCATTTT.

Details on this clonotype: A much larger clonotype is one base distant, so this may be a read error. The gene calls are TRBV24-1 and TRBJ1-2, with 7 bases identical to TRBD1. With 5 bases clipped from V and 14 bases from J, the junction kept 10 bases outside the gene matches. This CDR3 is 12 amino acids long. The germline V gene has CDR1 KGHDR and CDR2 SFDVKD. Written as DNA, the CDR3 is TGTGCCACCAGTGTCCCGACAGGGAAGTGGACCTTC. This translates into CATSVPTGKWTF.

Notes on this clonotype: A much more abundant neighbour one base away suggests this may be a read error. The final CDR3 position lacks the conserved phenylalanine or tryptophan, pointing to a likely read error. The V gene is TRBV18, the J gene TRBJ1-5, with no clear D. CDR1 is KGHSH, CDR2 LQKENI, per germline. V was shortened by 6 bases and J by 1 base, with 16 bases between the two germline ends. The CDR3 totals 16 residues. The CDR3 reads CASSGGVFGSNQPQHS. CDR3 DNA sequence: TGTGCCAGCTCGGGTGGGGTGTTTGGGAGCAATCAGCCCCAGCATTCT.

This clonotype showed up just a few times. The chain carries TRBV28 and TRBJ1-5; 10 bases agree with TRBD1. With V trimmed by 1 base and J by 6 bases, 3 bases remained unmatched. The V gene's germline CDR1 is MDHEN and CDR2 SYDVKM. The CDR3 spans 15 residues. CDR3 DNA: TGTGCCAGCAGTTTATTGGGACAGGGGAGTCAGCCCCAGCATTTT. Its translation is CASSLLGQGSQPQHF.

The V call is TRBV24-1, the J call TRBJ2-5; 8 nucleotides match TRBD1. The CDR3 length is 14 residues. Germline V lookup: CDR1 KGHDR, CDR2 SFDVKD. After removal of 6 bases from V and 1 base from J, the junction contained 3 bases not matched to a gene. The CDR3 region is CATSTGGGQETQYF. CDR3 DNA: TGTGCCACCAGTACAGGGGGTGGCCAAGAGACCCAGTACTTC.

The table lists this clonotype with many counts. The rearrangement uses TRBV18 and TRBJ1-2; D unclear. Trimming cost V 6 bases and J 0 bases, with 8 bases left between them. Germline V lookup: CDR1 KGHSH, CDR2 LQKENI. The CDR3 covers 13 residues. The CDR3 DNA sequence: TGTGCCAGCTCCATCGGGGCTAACTATGGCTACACCTTC. As protein: CASSIGANYGYTF. Using reference TRBV18 and TRBJ1-2 for the parts outside the CDR3, the full variable domain is NAGVMQNPRHLVRRRGQEARLRCSPMKGHSHVYWYRQLPEEGLKFMVYLQKENIIDESGMPKERFSAEFPKEGPSILRIQQVVRGDSAAYFCASSIGANYGYTFGSGTRLTVV.

The V call is TRBV4-2, the J call TRBJ1-1; no definite D call. This CDR3 has 15 amino acids. Germline V gene lookup returns CDR1 LGHNA and CDR2 YNFKEQ. The ends were cut back, 7 bases at V and 5 bases at J, with 20 bases in the middle. CDR3 nucleotides: TGTGCCAGCAATAGATGGGATTCAGCTGCAACTGAAGCTTTCTTT. Encoded protein: CASNRWDSAATEAFF.